This T cell receptor (beta chain) was obtained from a study of neurological immune-mediated disorders. MiXCR, applied by TCRdb to the 5' RACE reads, yields one record per CDR3 protein. The sample has roughly 52,000 distinct CDR3 sequences, 3.5% to 4% seen once. As regards this clonotype: An end of the junction does not agree with germline; a read error may underlie this.

The sequenced sample consisted of CD4+ T cells from blood. The receptor was isolated from a middle-aged woman with multiple sclerosis.

CDR3 sequence: CAGSLAPWTDYNEQFF. The CDR3 DNA is TGTGCCGGCAGCTTAGCCCCTTGGACGGATTACAATGAGCAGTTCTTT. The chain links TRBV7-9 to TRBJ2-1; D is ambiguous. The germline V gene has CDR1 SEHNR and CDR2 FQNEAQ (reference sequence). CDR3 length equals 16 residues. The whole variable domain, remainder taken from reference TRBV7-9 and TRBJ2-1, is DTGVSQNPRHKITKRGQNVTFRCDPISEHNRLYWYRQTLGQGPEFLTYFQNEAQLEKSRLLSDRFSAERPKGSFSTLEIQRTEQGDSAMYLCAGSLAPWTDYNEQFFGPGTRLTVL.